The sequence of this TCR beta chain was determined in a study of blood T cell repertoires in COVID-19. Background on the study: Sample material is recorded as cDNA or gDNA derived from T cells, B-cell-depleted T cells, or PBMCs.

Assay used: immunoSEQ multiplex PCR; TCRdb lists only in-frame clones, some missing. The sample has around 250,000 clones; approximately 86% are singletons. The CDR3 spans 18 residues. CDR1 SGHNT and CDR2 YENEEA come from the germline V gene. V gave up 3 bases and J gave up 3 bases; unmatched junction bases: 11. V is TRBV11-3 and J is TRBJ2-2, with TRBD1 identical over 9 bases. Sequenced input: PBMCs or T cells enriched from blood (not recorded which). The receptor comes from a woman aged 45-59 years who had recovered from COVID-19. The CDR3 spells CASSFGAGQGKDTGELFF. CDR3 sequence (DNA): TGTGCCAGCAGCTTCGGGGCCGGACAGGGGAAAGACACCGGGGAGCTGTTTTTT.